This T cell receptor (beta chain) came from a study of T-cell reconstitution after alpha-beta-depleted transplantation in children. Unique molecular identifiers were used in preparing the TCRbeta library. TCRdb recomputed calls from the PCR reads with MiXCR, one row per CDR3 protein. The top ten clones hold 0.79% of a sample with under 850,000 distinct CDR3 sequences, around 13% of them seen once. General study results and limits: Expanded graft clones numbering several hundred reportedly gave rise to alpha-beta T cells about two months after transplant. By one year post-transplant, T-cell counts and diversity largely arose from T cells that were newly produced. Surviving recipient T cells and thymic progenitors accounted for the high day-60 TCRbeta diversity observed in some patients.

A few counts support this clonotype. Its antigen is not identified. This material consisted of PBMCs, taken before TCRalphabeta/CD19-depleted stem cell transplant. The sequence was obtained from a girl aged 2 to 10 with congenital amegakaryocytic thrombocytopenia, due to receive a stem cell transplant.

DNA for the CDR3: TGTGCCAGCAGTTCCTGGACAGGGGGCCAAGAGACCCAGTACTTC. Amino acid sequence: CASSSWTGGQETQYF. This chain links TRBV27 with TRBJ2-5, with TRBD1 matching over 10 bases. V shed 4 bases and J 1 base; nucleotides not matched to a gene: 3. The CDR3 spans 15 residues. CDR1 is MNHEY and CDR2 is SMNVEV in the germline V gene (reference sequence).